This T cell receptor beta chain was identified during a study of vaccination effects on CD4 cells after COVID-19. Study-wide context: The post-vaccine samples were taken, at the median, 72 days after the second dose. Study-wide findings and caveats: The vaccine-induced clones of healthy vaccinees included only 1 of 255 that cross-reacted with common cold coronaviruses.

From germline, CDR1 is MNHEY and CDR2 SVGEGT. The CDR3 consists of 16 residues. Trimming removed 4 bases at V and 2 bases at J, with 15 bases between. Sequencing was preceded by expansion of antigen-specific CD4+ T cells with viral peptide pools in the ViraFEST assay. Having been cultured for roughly 10 days, the cells underwent CD4+ T cell isolation. Either the mRNA-1273 or the BNT162b2 vaccine was given to participants as two doses. In the vaccine recipients, nucleocapsid antibodies were negative and there was no prior SARS-CoV-2 infection. IL-2 medium was substituted for half the medium on days 3 and 7. Assay: immunoSEQ multiplex PCR; the TCRdb copy retains only in-frame clones and omits some. The table shows more than 50,000 clones, with roughly 80% occurring only once. As for this clone: Its antigen is not identified.

This sequence was found in a human donor who received a COVID-19 vaccine. The sequenced sample was CD4+ T cells from PBMCs cultured with HCoV-OC43 spike peptides, obtained after COVID-19 vaccination. The subset denotes: HCoV-OC43 spike overlapping peptide pool stimulation. This rearrangement joins TRBV6-2 or TRBV6-3 to TRBJ2-1, with no clear D. Here the CDR3 reads CASSSRPPTAYNEQFF. CDR3 coding DNA: TGTGCCAGCAGTTCCCGCCCTCCTACCGCCTACAATGAGCAGTTCTTC.